These 25 T cell receptor beta chains share one sample of origin, sequenced in a study of blood T cell repertoires in COVID-19 (TCRdb year 2020). The library was obtained by the immunoSEQ multiplex PCR assay. TCRdb provides this immuneACCESS table in a form limited to in-frame rearrangements. Some clones are lacking; in checked studies, under half of them reflect an unresolved V gene, and why the rest are absent is not known. The sample table contains roughly 150,000 clones; only one count was recorded for 65% to 85% of them. The ten most abundant clones make up about 5.3% of the sample. Sequenced sample: PBMCs or T cells enriched from blood (not recorded which). The receptors were sampled from a woman in her forties with acute COVID-19.

This clone has only a few counts. CDR3 bases: TGCAGCGGGACTAGTGGGGTGGCCGGGGAGCTGTTTTTT. Its protein is CSGTSGVAGELFF. The V call is TRBV29-1, the J call TRBJ2-2, with 7 positions matching TRBD2. This CDR3 spans 13 amino acids. The V segment lost 7 bases and the J segment 6 bases; nucleotides outside the gene matches: 8. Germline loops: CDR1 SQVTM, CDR2 ANQGSEA.

The chain has TRBV4-2 and TRBJ2-3, with 7 bases aligning to TRBD2. Germline V gives CDR1 LGHNA, CDR2 YNFKEQ. V shed 6 bases, J shed 6 bases, and the junction held 9 bases outside the gene matches. This CDR3 is built from 14 residues. The CDR3: CASSRGVWEDTQYF. In nucleotides, the CDR3 is TGTGCCAGCAGTCGGGGGGTGTGGGAGGATACGCAGTATTTT.

The chain joins TRBV9 to TRBJ2-3; D may be TRBD2 (6 bases). The CDR3 sequence is 16 residues long. Germline V CDR1 and CDR2: SGDLS, YYNGEE. The V end lost 1 base, the J end lost 0 bases, and 12 bases lay between the germline ends. As DNA, the CDR3 is TGTGCCAGCAGCGTATTAGCGGTCTCTAGCACAGATACGCAGTATTTT. This encodes CASSVLAVSSTDTQYF.

The CDR3 is CASSPTGQAGSFF. The CDR3 DNA is TGTGCCAGCTCCCCTACGGGACAGGCTGGGTCTTTCTTT. The chain couples TRBV18 to TRBJ1-1; 8 nucleotides line up with TRBD1. The CDR3 loop spans 13 amino acids. V trimming: 6 bases; J trimming: 12 bases; junction bases outside the gene matches: 12. Germline V gene lookup returns CDR1 KGHSH and CDR2 LQKENI.

The chain employs TRBV30 and TRBJ2-1; D remains unclear. CDR1 and CDR2 (germline): GTSNPN, SVGIG (reference sequence). The CDR3 contains 15 residues. Trimming shortened V by 1 base and J by 1 base, and 11 bases separated the two germline ends. The DNA for the CDR3 is TGTGCCTGGAGTGCCGACTCCCTGTCCTACAATGAGCAGTTCTTC. Translating gives CAWSADSLSYNEQFF.

The V gene is TRBV3-1 (or the pseudogene TRBV3-2), the J gene TRBJ1-1; D might be TRBD1 (5 bases). With 4 bases removed from V and 2 bases from J, the gap between germline ends came to 14 bases. Germline values: CDR1 LGHDT, CDR2 YNNKEL (reference sequence). This CDR3 is 15 amino acids long. The CDR3 loop is CASSRAGLRNTEAFF. As DNA, the CDR3 is TGTGCCAGCAGCCGCGCGGGACTCCGAAACACTGAAGCTTTCTTT.

The J gene is TRBJ1-1, the V gene TRBV5-1; perhaps TRBD1 as D (6 bases). This CDR3 region has 13 residues. V was clipped by 3 bases and J by 2 bases, with 8 bases between them. CDR1 SGHRS and CDR2 YFSETQ come from the germline V gene. Written as DNA, the CDR3 is TGCGCCAGCAGCTGGACAGTAAACACTGAAGCTTTCTTT. Protein product: CASSWTVNTEAFF.

This clone was seen only a few times. The chain links TRBV5-1 to TRBJ2-1, with D perhaps TRBD2 (5 bases). Germline V gene lookup returns CDR1 SGHRS and CDR2 YFSETQ. V lost 2 bases to trimming and J lost 6 bases, with 15 bases between them. The CDR3 has 15 amino acids. Here the CDR3 reads CASSLAALGSNEQFF. The CDR3 DNA reads TGCGCCAGCAGCTTAGCGGCGCTTGGCTCCAATGAGCAGTTCTTC.

The chain is built from TRBV19 and TRBJ1-4; tentatively, D is TRBD1 (6 bases). The CDR3 sequence is 16 residues long. Germline V CDR1 and CDR2: LNHDA, SQIVND (reference sequence). Trimming removed 7 bases from V and 0 bases from J, with 15 bases in between. The DNA of the CDR3 is TGTGCCAGTACCATAGGACAGTTTGCAACTAATGAAAAACTGTTTTTT. Translating gives CASTIGQFATNEKLFF.

This sequence joins TRBV25-1 and TRBJ2-3, with TRBD1 identical over 8 bases. Germline V gene data show CDR1 as MGHDK and CDR2 as SYGVNS. V was clipped by 5 bases and J by 2 bases; unmatched bases: 3. This CDR3 comprises 14 residues. The CDR3 nucleotides read TGTGCCAGCAGTAACAGGGGGTACACAGATACGCAGTATTTT. This gives the protein CASSNRGYTDTQYF.

The chain is built from TRBV5-1 and TRBJ2-7; 7 bases are a match to TRBD1. The CDR3 extends over 15 amino acids. CDR1 and CDR2 from the germline V gene are SGHRS and YFSETQ. With V trimmed by 0 bases and J by 2 bases, 5 bases remained unmatched. As DNA, the CDR3 is TGCGCCAGCAGCTTGGGACAGGGAATCCCCTACGAGCAGTACTTC. This sequence encodes CASSLGQGIPYEQYF.

A single count supports this clone. Written as DNA, the CDR3 is TGTGCCAGCAGCATCAGGACTCAGTCACCCCTCCACTTT. It translates to CASSIRTQSPLHF. The gene calls are TRBV11-2 and TRBJ1-6; D is uncertain. Germline V gene sequence: CDR1 SGHAT, CDR2 FQNNGV. The CDR3 extends over 13 amino acids. V dropped 5 bases and J dropped 10 bases, with 12 bases sitting between them.

In this sample, this clone turned up a few times. V and J are TRBV5-1 and TRBJ1-2; the D is unclear. The CDR3 is made up of 15 amino acids. The germline gives CDR1 SGHRS, CDR2 YFSETQ. V was pared by 0 bases and J by 10 bases, with 19 bases between. The DNA of the CDR3 is TGCGCCAGCAGCTTGGAGGGTTCGGAGGTGAGTCCCTACACCTTC. It encodes CASSLEGSEVSPYTF.

V and J are TRBV5-4 and TRBJ2-7, with TRBD2 identical over 7 bases. V shed 0 bases and J 9 bases; nucleotides not matched to a gene: 6. In germline, CDR1 is SGHNT, CDR2 YYREEE (reference sequence). The CDR3 totals 13 residues. The DNA for the CDR3 is TGTGCCAGCAGCTTGGAGTTTGGCGGGAGGCAGTACTTC. It is translated as CASSLEFGGRQYF.

This chain connects TRBV29-1 to TRBJ1-2; 11 bases line up with TRBD1. The CDR3 loop spans 14 amino acids. V shed 1 base and J 6 bases; nucleotides not matched to a gene: 4. From germline, CDR1 is SQVTM and CDR2 ANQGSEA. CDR3: CSVEAGQGAHGYTF. CDR3 DNA sequence: TGCAGCGTTGAAGCCGGACAGGGGGCCCATGGCTACACCTTC.

This clone was observed once. The J gene is TRBJ1-5, the V gene TRBV11-2; D uncertain. V lost 0 bases to trimming and J lost 6 bases, with 9 bases between them. Germline assignment: CDR1 SGHAT and CDR2 FQNNGV. The length of the CDR3 is 14 residues. CDR3 in DNA: TGTGCCAGCAGCTTAGATTCGGTTCGTCAGCCCCAGCATTTT. Encoded protein: CASSLDSVRQPQHF.

V gene TRBV5-6 combines with J gene TRBJ2-3; D is undetermined. The CDR3 runs to 14 residues. Trimming removed 4 bases from V and 0 bases from J, with 9 bases in between. Germline values: CDR1 SGHDT, CDR2 YYEEEE. The CDR3 loop is CASSITASTDTQYF. In DNA, the CDR3 is TGTGCCAGCAGCATAACAGCTAGCACAGATACGCAGTATTTT.

This chain connects TRBV18 to TRBJ2-1; 12 bases map to TRBD1. Germline CDR1 reads KGHSH; CDR2 reads LQKENI. V was clipped by 3 bases and J by 7 bases; unmatched bases: 7. The CDR3 loop spans 16 amino acids. The CDR3 loop reads CASSPGPGQGANEQFF. CDR3 nucleotide sequence: TGTGCCAGCTCACCCGGTCCGGGACAGGGGGCAAATGAGCAGTTCTTC.

The chain joins TRBV7-8 to TRBJ2-1; 9 bases map to TRBD2. V was clipped by 1 base and J by 4 bases; unmatched bases: 8. This CDR3 comprises 17 residues. Germline CDR1 reads SGHVS; CDR2 reads FQNEAQ. CDR3 sequence (DNA): TGTGCCAGCAGCTTAGGGCGGGAGGGCCAGGCTTACAATGAGCAGTTCTTC. This gives the protein CASSLGREGQAYNEQFF.

This clone was seen only once. This rearrangement joins TRBV6-5 to TRBJ1-2; D remains unclear. This CDR3 has 14 amino acids. Looked up from germline, CDR1 is MNHEY and CDR2 is SVGAGI. V lost 7 bases and J 0 bases, leaving 12 bases between the germline ends. Written as DNA, the CDR3 is TGTGCCAGCACAGATGGTTGGTCTAACTATGGCTACACCTTC. It translates to CASTDGWSNYGYTF.

The count of this clone is one. The J gene is TRBJ2-7, the V gene TRBV10-3; 8 positions match TRBD2. There are 15 residues in the CDR3. CDR1 is ENHRY, CDR2 SYGVKD, per germline. V dropped 4 bases and J dropped 1; count of bases not matched to a gene: 6. CDR3 sequence (DNA): TGTGCCATCAGTGGAGGTAGCGGGGATTCCTACGAGCAGTACTTC. Translating gives CAISGGSGDSYEQYF.

The chain combines TRBV30 with TRBJ1-2; 10 bases match TRBD1. CDR3 length: 11 amino acids. Germline values: CDR1 GTSNPN, CDR2 SVGIG (reference sequence). J was trimmed by 6 bases and V by 8 bases; bases with no gene match: 3. For the CDR3, the DNA is TGTGCCCTCGGGACAGGGGATGGCTACACCTTC. Translation gives CALGTGDGYTF.

The chain has TRBV21-1 and TRBJ2-7; the table's D call TRBD2 went unverified against the DNA. TRBV21-1 is tagged as a pseudogene. The CDR3 has 17 residues. CDR3 DNA sequence: TGTGCCAGCAGCAAAATCTGTACCTCGGGAGCGTTCTACGAGCAGTACGTC. Translating it yields CASSKICTSGAFYEQYV.

This chain connects TRBV9 to TRBJ2-2; TRBD2 matches at 12 bases. The germline gives CDR1 SGDLS, CDR2 YYNGEE. V shed 5 bases and J 8 bases; nucleotides not matched to a gene: 13. This CDR3 is built from 17 residues. The CDR3 is CASSPTSGSSRRGELFF. The DNA for the CDR3 is TGTGCCAGCAGTCCGACTAGCGGGAGTTCAAGGAGAGGGGAGCTGTTTTTT. Full variable domain (outside the CDR3, taken from reference TRBV9 and TRBJ2-2): DSGVTQTPKHLITATGQRVTLRCSPRSGDLSVYWYQQSLDQGLQFLIQYYNGEERAKGNILERFSAQQFPDLHSELNLSSLELGDSALYFCASSPTSGSSRRGELFFGEGSRLTVL.

The CDR3 DNA reads TGTGCCAGCAGCTCACAGGCGCCCTACGGCTACACCTTC. This translates into CASSSQAPYGYTF. The rearrangement uses TRBV12-3 or TRBV12-4 and TRBJ1-2; the D gene is possibly TRBD1 (5 bases). Trimming left V 6 bases short and J 8 bases short, with 16 bases between. The CDR3 covers 13 residues.